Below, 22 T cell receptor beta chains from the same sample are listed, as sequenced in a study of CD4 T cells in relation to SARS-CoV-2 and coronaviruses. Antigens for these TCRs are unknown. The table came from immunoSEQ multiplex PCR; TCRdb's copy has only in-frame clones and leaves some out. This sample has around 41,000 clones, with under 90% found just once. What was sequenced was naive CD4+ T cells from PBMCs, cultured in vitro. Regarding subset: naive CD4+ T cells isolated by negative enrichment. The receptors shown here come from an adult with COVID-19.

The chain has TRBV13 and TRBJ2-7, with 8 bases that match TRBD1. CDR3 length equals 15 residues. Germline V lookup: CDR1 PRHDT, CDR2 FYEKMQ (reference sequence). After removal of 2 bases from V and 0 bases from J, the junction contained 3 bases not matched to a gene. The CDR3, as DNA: TGTGCCAGCAGCTTAAGACAGGGGAGCTCCTACGAGCAGTACTTC. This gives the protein CASSLRQGSSYEQYF.

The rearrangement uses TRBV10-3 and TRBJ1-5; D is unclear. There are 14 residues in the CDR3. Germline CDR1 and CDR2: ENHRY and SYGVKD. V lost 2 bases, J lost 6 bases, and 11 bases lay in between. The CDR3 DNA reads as TGTGCCATCAGTGAGAATGGAAACCGTCAGCCCCAGCATTTT. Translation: CAISENGNRQPQHF.

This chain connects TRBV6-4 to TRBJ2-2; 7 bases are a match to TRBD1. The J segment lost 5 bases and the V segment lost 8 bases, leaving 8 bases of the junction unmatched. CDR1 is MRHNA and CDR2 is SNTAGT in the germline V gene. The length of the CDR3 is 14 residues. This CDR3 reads CASAGTATTGELFF. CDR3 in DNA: TGTGCCAGCGCAGGGACAGCCACAACCGGGGAGCTGTTTTTT.

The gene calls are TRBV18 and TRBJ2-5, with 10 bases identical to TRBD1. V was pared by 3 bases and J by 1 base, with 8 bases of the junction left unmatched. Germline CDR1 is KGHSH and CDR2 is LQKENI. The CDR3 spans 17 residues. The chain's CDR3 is CASSPPPGQGSQETQYF. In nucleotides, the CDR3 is TGTGCCAGCTCACCCCCTCCGGGACAGGGGTCCCAAGAGACCCAGTACTTC.

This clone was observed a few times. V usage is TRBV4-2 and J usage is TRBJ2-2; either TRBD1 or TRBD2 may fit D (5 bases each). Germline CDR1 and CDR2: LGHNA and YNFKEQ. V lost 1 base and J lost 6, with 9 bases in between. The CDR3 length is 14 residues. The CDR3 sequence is CASSQGDGAGELFF. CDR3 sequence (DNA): TGTGCCAGCAGCCAAGGGGACGGGGCCGGGGAGCTGTTTTTT.

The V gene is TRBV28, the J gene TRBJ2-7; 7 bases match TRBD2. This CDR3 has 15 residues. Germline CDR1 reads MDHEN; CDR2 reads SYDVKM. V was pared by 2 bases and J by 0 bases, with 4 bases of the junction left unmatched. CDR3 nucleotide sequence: TGTGCCAGCAGTTTAGTGGCGGGAGCCTCCTACGAGCAGTACTTC. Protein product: CASSLVAGASYEQYF.

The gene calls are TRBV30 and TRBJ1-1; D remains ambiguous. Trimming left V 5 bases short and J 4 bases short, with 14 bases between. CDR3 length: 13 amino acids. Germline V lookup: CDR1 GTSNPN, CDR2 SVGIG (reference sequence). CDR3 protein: CAWADRTFTEAFF. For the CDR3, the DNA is TGTGCCTGGGCCGATAGGACTTTCACTGAAGCTTTCTTT.

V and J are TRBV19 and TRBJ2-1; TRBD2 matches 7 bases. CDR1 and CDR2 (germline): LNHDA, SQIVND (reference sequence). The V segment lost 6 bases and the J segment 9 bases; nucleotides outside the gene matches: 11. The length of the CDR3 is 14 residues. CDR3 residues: CASRRERLAVEQFF. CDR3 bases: TGTGCCAGTAGGCGGGAGAGGTTAGCGGTTGAGCAGTTCTTC.

The CDR3 region is CASSQDPGLAGGVRTGELFF. CDR3 nucleotide sequence: TGCGCCAGCAGCCAAGATCCGGGACTAGCGGGCGGGGTGAGAACCGGGGAGCTGTTTTTT. The chain uses TRBV4-1 and TRBJ2-2; 12 bases are a match to TRBD2. Germline V lookup: CDR1 MGHRA, CDR2 YSYEKL. The J segment lost 5 bases and the V segment lost 0 bases, leaving 13 bases of the junction unmatched. CDR3 length: 20 amino acids.

The CDR3 spells CASSQGTGGSYEQYF. In nucleotides, the CDR3 is TGTGCCAGCAGCCAAGGGACAGGGGGTTCCTACGAGCAGTACTTC. This rearrangement joins TRBV4-2 to TRBJ2-7; 10 bases agree with TRBD1. CDR1 and CDR2 (germline): LGHNA, YNFKEQ. The trim removed 1 base at V and 1 base at J, leaving 1 base unmatched. CDR3 size: 15 residues.

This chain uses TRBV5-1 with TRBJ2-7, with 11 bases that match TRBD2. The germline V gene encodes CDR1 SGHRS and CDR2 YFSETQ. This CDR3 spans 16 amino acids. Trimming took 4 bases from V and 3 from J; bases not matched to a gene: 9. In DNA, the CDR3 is TGCGCCAGCAGCCCGGATACTAGCGGGAGCGTCTACGAGCAGTACTTC. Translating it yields CASSPDTSGSVYEQYF. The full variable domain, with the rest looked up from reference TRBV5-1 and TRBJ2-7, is KAGVTQTPRYLIKTRGQQVTLSCSPISGHRSVSWYQQTPGQGLQFLFEYFSETQRNKGNFPGRFSGRQFSNSRSEMNVSTLELGDSALYLCASSPDTSGSVYEQYFGPGTRLTVT.

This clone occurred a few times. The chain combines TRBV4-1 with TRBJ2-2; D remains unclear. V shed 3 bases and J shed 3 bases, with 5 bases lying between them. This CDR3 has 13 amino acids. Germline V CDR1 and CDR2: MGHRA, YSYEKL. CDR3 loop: CASSHSYTGELFF. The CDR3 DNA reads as TGCGCCAGCAGCCATTCCTACACCGGGGAGCTGTTTTTT.

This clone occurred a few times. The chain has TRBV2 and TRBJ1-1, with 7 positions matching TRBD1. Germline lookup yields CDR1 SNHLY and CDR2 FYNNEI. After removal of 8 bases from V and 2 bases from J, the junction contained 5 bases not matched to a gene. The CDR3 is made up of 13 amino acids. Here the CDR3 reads CASQYRGNTEAFF. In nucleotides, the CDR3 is TGTGCCAGCCAATACAGGGGTAACACTGAAGCTTTCTTT.

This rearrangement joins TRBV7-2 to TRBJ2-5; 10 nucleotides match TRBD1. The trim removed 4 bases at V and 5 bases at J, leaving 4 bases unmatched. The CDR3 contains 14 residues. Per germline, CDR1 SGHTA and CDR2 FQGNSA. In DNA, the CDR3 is TGTGCCAGCAGCTCCCGACAGGGGGCGGAGACCCAGTACTTC. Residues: CASSSRQGAETQYF.

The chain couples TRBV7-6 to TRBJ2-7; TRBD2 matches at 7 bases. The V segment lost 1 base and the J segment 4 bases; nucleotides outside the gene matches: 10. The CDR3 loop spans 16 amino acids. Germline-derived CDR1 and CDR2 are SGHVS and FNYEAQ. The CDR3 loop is CASSLVGGGGVYEQYF. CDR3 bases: TGTGCCAGCAGCTTAGTCGGCGGGGGTGGAGTTTACGAGCAGTACTTC.

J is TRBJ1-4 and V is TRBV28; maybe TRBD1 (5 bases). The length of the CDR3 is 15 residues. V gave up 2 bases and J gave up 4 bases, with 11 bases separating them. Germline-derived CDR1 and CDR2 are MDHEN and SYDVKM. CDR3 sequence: CASSLGGVLNEKLFF. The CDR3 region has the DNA TGTGCCAGCAGTTTAGGGGGGGTGCTTAATGAAAAACTGTTTTTT.

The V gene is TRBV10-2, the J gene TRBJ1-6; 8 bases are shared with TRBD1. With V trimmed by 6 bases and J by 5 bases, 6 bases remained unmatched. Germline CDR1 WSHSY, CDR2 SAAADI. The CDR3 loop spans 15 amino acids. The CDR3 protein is CASRRTGQNNSPLHF. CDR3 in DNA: TGCGCCAGCAGGAGGACAGGGCAAAATAATTCACCCCTCCACTTT.

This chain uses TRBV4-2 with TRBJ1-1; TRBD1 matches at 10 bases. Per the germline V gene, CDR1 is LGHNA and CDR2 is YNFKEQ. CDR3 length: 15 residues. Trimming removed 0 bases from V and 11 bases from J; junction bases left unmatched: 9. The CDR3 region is CASSQEDRGQLRAFF. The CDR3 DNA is TGTGCCAGCAGCCAAGAAGACAGGGGGCAACTGCGGGCTTTCTTT.

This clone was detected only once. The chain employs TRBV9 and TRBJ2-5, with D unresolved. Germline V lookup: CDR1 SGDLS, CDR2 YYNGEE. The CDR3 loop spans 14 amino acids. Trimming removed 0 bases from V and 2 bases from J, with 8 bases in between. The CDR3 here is CASSVGPSQETQYF. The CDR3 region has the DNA TGTGCCAGCAGCGTAGGCCCTTCTCAAGAGACCCAGTACTTC. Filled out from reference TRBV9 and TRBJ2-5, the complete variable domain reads DSGVTQTPKHLITATGQRVTLRCSPRSGDLSVYWYQQSLDQGLQFLIQYYNGEERAKGNILERFSAQQFPDLHSELNLSSLELGDSALYFCASSVGPSQETQYFGPGTRLLVL.

The CDR3 bases are TGTGCCAGCAGTAGTCTAGCGGATTCCTACGAGCAGTACTTC. Translating gives CASSSLADSYEQYF. The chain carries TRBV6-6 and TRBJ2-7; TRBD2 matches at 7 bases. J was trimmed by 1 base and V by 5 bases; bases with no gene match: 5. CDR1 and CDR2 from the germline V gene are MNHNY and SVGAGI (reference sequence). This CDR3 is 14 amino acids long.

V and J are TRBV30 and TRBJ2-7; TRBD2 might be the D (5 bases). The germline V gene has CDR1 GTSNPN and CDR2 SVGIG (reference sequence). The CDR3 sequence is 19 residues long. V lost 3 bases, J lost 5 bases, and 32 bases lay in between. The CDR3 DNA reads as TGTGCCTGGAGCCCGAATTTGTTTGATCGGGCGCGGGCTTTGGACGAGCAGTACTTC. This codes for CAWSPNLFDRARALDEQYF.

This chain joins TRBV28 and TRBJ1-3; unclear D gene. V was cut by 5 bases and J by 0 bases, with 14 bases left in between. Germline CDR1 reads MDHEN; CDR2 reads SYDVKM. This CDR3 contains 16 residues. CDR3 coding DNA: TGTGCCAGCAGTGGGAGGACGGTAGGCTCTGGAAACACCATATATTTT. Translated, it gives CASSGRTVGSGNTIYF.